One TCR beta chain is described in this entry. Its specificity is unknown. V lost 5 bases and J 2 bases, leaving 9 bases between the germline ends. From germline, CDR1 is KGHSH and CDR2 LQKENI. This CDR3 comprises 13 residues. The PCR was carried out with 60 Vbeta primers and 13 Jbeta primers. Produced via immunoSEQ multiplex PCR; TCRdb's table is partial and in-frame only. In the table there are 50,000 to 65,000 clones, roughly 75% of which are singletons. The entry originates in a study of cytomegalovirus exposure and HLA in healthy donors. Whole-study results and caveats: HLA alleles showed associations with 15,000 to 20,000 TCR beta sequences in a later analysis, at a 0.05 false discovery rate. Apart from CMV serostatus, no immune exposure information was available. In most subjects, TCR beta sequences reportedly gave accurate predictions of HLA-A and HLA-B alleles. In vitro work confirmed that a few CMV-associated chains recognize CMV antigens.

This TCR was sampled from a woman between 35 and 50 years old in good health and CMV-seropositive. Sequencing input: PBMCs. V gene TRBV18 combines with J gene TRBJ1-2, with TRBD1 as a possible D gene (5 bases). CDR3 sequence (DNA): TGTGCCAGCTCAACGGGGGAGAACTATGGCTACACCTTC. This encodes CASSTGENYGYTF.